The rows below give T cell receptor beta chains drawn from one sample of a study of blood T cells in healthy people across ages. TCRdb passed the 5' RACE reads through MiXCR, listing each CDR3 protein once. Of around 1,500,000 distinct CDR3 sequences in the sample, 25% to 30% were seen once. Material for sequencing was blood. Receptor source: a woman in her twenties or thirties in good health. Each CDR3 is given with its conserved first and last residue. The D gene is left open where the match is weak. Clone size appears in some rows only: once, few, many, or a class for an expanded clone.

CDR3 DNA	CDR3 protein	J gene	V gene	D gene	clone size
TGTGCCACCAGTTGGTGGGGACCTGGCCCAGATACGCAGTATTTT	CATSWWGPGPDTQYF	TRBJ2-3	TRBV24-1	NA	few
TGTGCCATCAGTGGACAAGAATACACTGAAGCTTTCTTT	CAISGQEYTEAFF	TRBJ1-1	TRBV10-3	NA	NA
TGTGCCAGCAGTTTCCCCGGCCTGACCTACGAGCAGTACTTC	CASSFPGLTYEQYF	TRBJ2-7	TRBV27	NA	NA
TGTGCCAGCAGTTTAAGGTCCGTCTACGAGCAGTACTTC	CASSLRSVYEQYF	TRBJ2-7	TRBV12-3/TRBV12-4	NA	NA
TGCAGTGCTGGTAGTACCTACGAGCAGTACTTC	CSAGSTYEQYF	TRBJ2-7	TRBV20-1	NA	many
TGTGCCAGCAGCGGGGACAGCCTGAACACTGAAGCTTTCTTT	CASSGDSLNTEAFF	TRBJ1-1	TRBV9	TRBD1	NA
TGTGCCAGCAGTTTAGTTCCTACTAACTATGGCTACACCTTC	CASSLVPTNYGYTF	TRBJ1-2	TRBV12-3/TRBV12-4	NA	few
TGTGCCAGCAGTTTGGGAGGGCCCGGGACAGGGGCCAACGAGCAGTACTTC	CASSLGGPGTGANEQYF	TRBJ2-7	TRBV28	TRBD1	NA
TGCAGCGTTGATGCGCCTGGACTAGAGACCCAGTACTTC	CSVDAPGLETQYF	TRBJ2-5	TRBV29-1	NA	few
TGTGCCAGCAGCCCCGAGGAGGCTAGCCGGGAGCAGTACTTC	CASSPEEASREQYF	TRBJ2-7	TRBV7-2	NA	NA
TGTGCCAGCAGTTACTCTCACAGGAACACTGAAGCTTTCTTT	CASSYSHRNTEAFF	TRBJ1-1	TRBV6-5	NA	NA
TGTGCCAGTTCCTACAGGGCCGATTTGAACACTGAAGCTTTCTTT	CASSYRADLNTEAFF	TRBJ1-1	TRBV7-9	NA	few
TGTGCCAGCAGGAAGGATAGTCAGCCCCAGCATTTT	CASRKDSQPQHF	TRBJ1-5	TRBV2	NA	NA